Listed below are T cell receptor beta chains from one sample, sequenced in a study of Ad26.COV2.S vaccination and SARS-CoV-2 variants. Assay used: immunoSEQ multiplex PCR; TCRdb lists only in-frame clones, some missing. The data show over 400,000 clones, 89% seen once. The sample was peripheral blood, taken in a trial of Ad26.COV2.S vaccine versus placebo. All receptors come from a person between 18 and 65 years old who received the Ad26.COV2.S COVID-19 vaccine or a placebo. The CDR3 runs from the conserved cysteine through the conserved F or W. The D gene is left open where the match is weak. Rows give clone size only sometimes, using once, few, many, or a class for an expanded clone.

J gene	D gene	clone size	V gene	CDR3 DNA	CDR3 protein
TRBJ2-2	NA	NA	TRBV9	TGTGCCAGCAGCTTCTCAAACACCGGGGAGCTGTTTTTT	CASSFSNTGELFF
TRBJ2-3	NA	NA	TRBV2	TGTGCCAGCAGTGTTCTAGAAAGGGATACGCAGTATTTT	CASSVLERDTQYF
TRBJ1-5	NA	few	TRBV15	TGTGCCACCAGCAGAGGGAGGGGTCTGAGTGGTGGCAATCAGCCCCAGCATTTT	CATSRGRGLSGGNQPQHF
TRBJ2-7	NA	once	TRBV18	TGTGCCAGCTCACCGTCAGCAGGCCATTTGTACGAGCAGTACTTC	CASSPSAGHLYEQYF
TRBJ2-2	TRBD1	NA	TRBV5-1	TGCGCCAGCAAAAAACAGGGGTCGGGGACCGGGGAGCTGTTTTTT	CASKKQGSGTGELFF
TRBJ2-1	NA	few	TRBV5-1	TGCGCCAGCAGCGGGTGGGGGTTCGGGGATGAGCAGTTCTTC	CASSGWGFGDEQFF
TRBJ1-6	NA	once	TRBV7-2	TGTGCCAGCAGAGGACGGACGAATAATTCACCCCTCCACTTT	CASRGRTNNSPLHF
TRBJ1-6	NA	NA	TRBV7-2	TGTGCCAGCAGCTTACGGGGGCGGACGGATTCACCCCTCCACTTT	CASSLRGRTDSPLHF
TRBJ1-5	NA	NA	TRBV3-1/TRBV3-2	TGTGCCAGCAGCCAAGAAATAGGGAATCAGCCCCAGCATTTT	CASSQEIGNQPQHF
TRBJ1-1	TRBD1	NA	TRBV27	TGTGCCAGCACTGAAAGGGACAGTAACACTGAAGCTTTCTTT	CASTERDSNTEAFF
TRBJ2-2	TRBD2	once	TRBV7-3	TGTGCCAGCAGCATATCACTAGCGGGAGGGATCGGGGAGCTGTTTTTT	CASSISLAGGIGELFF
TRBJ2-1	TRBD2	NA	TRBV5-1	TGCGCCAGCAGCTTTGGACTAGCGGGACATTTTGTCGATGAGCAGTTCTTC	CASSFGLAGHFVDEQFF
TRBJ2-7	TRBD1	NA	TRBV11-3	TGTGCCAGCAGCCCCGGTACAGGGGACGTCGCCTACGAGCAGTACTTC	CASSPGTGDVAYEQYF
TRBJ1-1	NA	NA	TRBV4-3	TGCGCCAGCAGCCAAGAGGTCAGGGGTTGGACTGAAGCTTTCTTT	CASSQEVRGWTEAFF
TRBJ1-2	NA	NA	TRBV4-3	TGCGCCAGCAGCCAAGCCCCGCGGGGGGGCTACACCTTC	CASSQAPRGGYTF
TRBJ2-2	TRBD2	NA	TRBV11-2	TGTGCCAGCAGCTTAGCGGGGAGGGAAGGGGAGCTGTTTTTT	CASSLAGREGELFF
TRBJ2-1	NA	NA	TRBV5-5	TGTGCCAGCAGCTTGGTTGGTCCCAATGAGCAGTTCTTC	CASSLVGPNEQFF
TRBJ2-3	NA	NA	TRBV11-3	TGTGCCAGCAGCCCTTCTAGTGGCTTCTCAGATACGCAGTATTTT	CASSPSSGFSDTQYF
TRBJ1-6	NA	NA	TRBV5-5	TGTGCCAGCAGTCCGCGGGGGGCCGTTGAGAATTCACCCCTCCACTTT	CASSPRGAVENSPLHF
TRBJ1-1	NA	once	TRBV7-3	TGTGCCAACACGCCACCACCGACATTCCTCAACACTGAAGCTTTCTTT	CANTPPPTFLNTEAFF
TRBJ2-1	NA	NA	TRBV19	TGTGCCAGTAGCCTCGCGGCTCACTACAATGAGCAGTTCTTC	CASSLAAHYNEQFF
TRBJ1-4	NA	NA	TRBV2	TGTGCCAGCACCGGGACGAGGAATAATGAAAAACTGTTTTTT	CASTGTRNNEKLFF
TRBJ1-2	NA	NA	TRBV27	TGTGCCAGCAGTTTATCCGGGGGCTCCAACTATGGCTACACCTTC	CASSLSGGSNYGYTF